A single sample is the source of the 14 T cell receptor beta chains below, sequenced in a study of blood T cell repertoires in COVID-19. Some clones are missing from TCRdb's copy, which holds only in-frame ones; the method was immunoSEQ multiplex PCR. The top ten hold 1.5% to 2% of the sample, which has almost 400,000 clones, roughly 91% seen once. Sequenced: PBMCs or T cells enriched from blood (not recorded which). The receptors derive from a woman in her twenties or thirties who had recovered from COVID-19.

The chain links TRBV24-1 to TRBJ2-3, with 9 bases lining up with TRBD1. CDR3 size: 15 residues. V gave up 3 bases and J gave up 4 bases; unmatched junction bases: 4. CDR1 is KGHDR, CDR2 SFDVKD, per germline. The CDR3 reads CATSDPGQGPDTQYF. The CDR3 coding sequence is TGTGCCACCAGTGATCCGGGACAGGGCCCAGATACGCAGTATTTT.

On this clone itself: Distinct nucleotide sequences in the sample also encode this CDR3. This sequence joins TRBV9 and TRBJ2-3; D gene uncertain. Looked up from germline, CDR1 is SGDLS and CDR2 is YYNGEE. CDR3 length: 13 amino acids. Between the trimmed V and J ends, which lost 0 bases and 1 base, there was a span of 3 bases. The CDR3 nucleotides are TGTGCCAGCAGCGTAGCAGGCACAGATACGCAGTATTTT. Translated: CASSVAGTDTQYF. The full variable domain, completed using reference TRBV9 and TRBJ2-3, is DSGVTQTPKHLITATGQRVTLRCSPRSGDLSVYWYQQSLDQGLQFLIQYYNGEERAKGNILERFSAQQFPDLHSELNLSSLELGDSALYFCASSVAGTDTQYFGPGTRLTVL.

The chain is built from TRBV4-1 and TRBJ2-1; D is unresolved. This CDR3 has 16 amino acids. Deletions cut 0 bases from V and 0 bases from J, with 9 bases between. CDR1 is MGHRA, CDR2 YSYEKL, per germline. The CDR3 DNA reads TGCGCCAGCAGCCAAGATCGGGTAAGCTCCTACAATGAGCAGTTCTTC. Translation: CASSQDRVSSYNEQFF.

This chain links TRBV19 with TRBJ1-6; D is perhaps TRBD1 (5 bases). The CDR3 extends over 15 amino acids. CDR1 LNHDA and CDR2 SQIVND come from the germline V gene (reference sequence). Trimming pared 3 bases from V and 5 bases from J, leaving 11 bases between. This CDR3 is CASSMMTAHNSPLHF. The CDR3 region has the DNA TGTGCCAGTAGTATGATGACAGCCCATAATTCACCCCTCCACTTT. Complete variable domain (other parts from reference TRBV19 and TRBJ1-6): DGGITQSPKYLFRKEGQNVTLSCEQNLNHDAMYWYRQDPGQGLRLIYYSQIVNDFQKGDIAEGYSVSREKKESFPLTVTSAQKNPTAFYLCASSMMTAHNSPLHFGNGTRLTVT.

This sequence joins TRBV2 and TRBJ1-6; maybe TRBD1 (6 bases). Germline loops: CDR1 SNHLY, CDR2 FYNNEI. The CDR3 loop spans 15 amino acids. V lost 6 bases and J 7 bases, leaving 16 bases between the germline ends. The CDR3 here is CASRPGTQNNSPLHF. The CDR3 DNA follows: TGTGCCAGCAGGCCCGGGACACAAAACAATTCACCCCTCCACTTT.

V is TRBV9 and J is TRBJ2-7, with a tentative D call TRBD1 (6 bases). The germline gives CDR1 SGDLS, CDR2 YYNGEE. The CDR3 is 15 residues long. V lost 4 bases and J lost 7, with 21 bases in between. CDR3 amino acids: CASSLKDSGLWEQYF. The CDR3 DNA reads TGTGCCAGCAGCCTTAAGGACAGCGGCCTGTGGGAGCAGTACTTC.

This sequence joins TRBV28 and TRBJ2-1, with a tentative D call TRBD2 (6 bases). Germline lookup yields CDR1 MDHEN and CDR2 SYDVKM. This CDR3 comprises 16 residues. Trimming took 5 bases from V and 3 from J, leaving 17 bases between them. CDR3 residues: CASSPSGLSGYNEQFF. CDR3 DNA sequence: TGTGCCAGCAGTCCCTCGGGACTTTCTGGCTACAATGAGCAGTTCTTC.

About this clone itself: Other DNA sequences in this sample translate to the same CDR3. The chain combines TRBV7-9 with TRBJ1-5; TRBD1 is a possible D gene (5 bases). The CDR3 is made up of 14 amino acids. V shed 6 bases and J shed 3 bases, with 12 bases lying between them. CDR1 is SEHNR, CDR2 FQNEAQ, per germline (reference sequence). The CDR3 DNA reads as TGTGCCAGCAGTCTCGACAGTTTCAATCAGCCCCAGCATTTT. Its protein product is CASSLDSFNQPQHF.

The genes are TRBV4-3 and TRBJ2-5; 7 nucleotides match TRBD1. This CDR3 is 13 amino acids long. V shed 3 bases and J 5 bases; nucleotides not matched to a gene: 3. The germline V gene has CDR1 LGHNA and CDR2 YSLEER. CDR3 region: CASSHATGETQYF. The CDR3 region has the DNA TGCGCCAGCAGCCATGCGACAGGGGAGACCCAGTACTTC.

The rearrangement uses TRBV5-1 and TRBJ2-5; possible D gene TRBD1, 5 bases. V gave up 0 bases and J gave up 3 bases, with 18 bases separating them. Germline lookup yields CDR1 SGHRS and CDR2 YFSETQ. The CDR3 contains 17 residues. CDR3 sequence reads: CASSLVFGRATEETQYF. The CDR3, as DNA: TGCGCCAGCAGCTTGGTCTTTGGCAGAGCGACAGAAGAGACCCAGTACTTC.

V and J are TRBV2 and TRBJ2-2, with no clear D. The CDR3 consists of 14 residues. The V end lost 7 bases, the J end lost 6 bases, and 15 bases lay between the germline ends. Germline V CDR1 and CDR2: SNHLY, FYNNEI. This CDR3 reads CASTKELMSGELFF. The CDR3 DNA reads as TGTGCCAGCACGAAGGAGCTTATGTCCGGGGAGCTGTTTTTT.

The chain has TRBV28 and TRBJ1-5, with D unclear. With 6 bases removed from V and 0 bases from J, the gap between germline ends came to 12 bases. Germline V gene data show CDR1 as MDHEN and CDR2 as SYDVKM. The CDR3 is 15 residues long. The DNA for the CDR3 is TGTGCCAGCAGCCTGAGACATGGTAGCAATCAGCCCCAGCATTTT. Translation: CASSLRHGSNQPQHF.

The J gene is TRBJ1-1, the V gene TRBV5-4, with D possibly being TRBD1 (5 bases). Trimming shortened V by 2 bases and J by 7 bases, and 12 bases separated the two germline ends. This CDR3 region has 13 residues. The V gene's germline CDR1 is SGHNT and CDR2 YYREEE (reference sequence). The chain's CDR3 is CASSFFAGGEAFF. CDR3 DNA sequence: TGTGCCAGCAGCTTTTTTGCGGGGGGTGAAGCTTTCTTT.

This sequence joins TRBV6-5 and TRBJ2-3; TRBD2 agrees at 9 bases. Germline V gene lookup returns CDR1 MNHEY and CDR2 SVGAGI. J gave up 4 bases and V 5 bases, and 7 bases lay outside the gene matches. CDR3 length equals 15 residues. In nucleotides, the CDR3 is TGTGCCAGCAGTCCTCTAGCGGGATTTTCAGATACGCAGTATTTT. This codes for CASSPLAGFSDTQYF.